A single sample is the source of the 27 T cell receptor beta chains below, sequenced in a study of regulatory T cells in long-lasting Graves disease (dated by TCRdb to the early 2020s). Receptor amplification or capture employed multiplex PCR. TCRdb lists the instrument as Illumina HiSeq 4000. To build TCR beta libraries, CDR3 regions were amplified by Arm-PCR using iRepertoire HTBI primers. TCRdb reprocessing: public reads trimmed at Q25 with fastp, clones called with MiXCR, in-frame beta chains kept. Rows matching on CDR3 protein sequence are summarized as one entry with the most common DNA and genes. The sample profile shows 240,000 or so distinct CDR3 sequences; 20% of them were found once. The top ten hold roughly 13% of the sample. The time point tag for this specimen amounts to: newly diagnosed GD, antithyroid drugs for less than 3 months. For both TCR sequencing and RNA sequencing, RNA was extracted from PBMCs in TRIzol.

The starting material was peripheral blood mononuclear cells (PBMCs), obtained at new diagnosis, from a patient treated with antithyroid drugs. The receptor set was obtained from a female donor with Graves disease.

This clonotype has at least ten counts. This rearrangement joins TRBV29-1 to TRBJ1-4; D is undetermined. Germline V CDR1 and CDR2: SQVTM, ANQGSEA. The CDR3 sequence is 13 residues long. V gave up 7 bases and J gave up 8 bases, with 17 bases separating them. For the CDR3, the DNA is TGCAGCGCGATGGCGGACGGCTCCGAAAAACTGTTTTTT. Its translation: CSAMADGSEKLFF.

V and J are TRBV10-1 and TRBJ2-7; D gene uncertain. Germline CDR1 reads WNHNN; CDR2 reads SYGVQD (reference sequence). The CDR3 has 10 amino acids. The V gene lost 8 bases and the J gene lost 7 bases, with 9 bases spanning the gap. The DNA of the CDR3 is TGCGCCAGCCCGTCGTCGGAGCAGTACTTC. It specifies CASPSSEQYF.

As for this clonotype: A much larger clone is a single base away; this may be a read error. The rearrangement uses TRBV4-3 and TRBJ2-5, with D perhaps assigned TRBD1 or TRBD2 (5 bases each). CDR1 is LGHNA, CDR2 YSLEER, per germline. The CDR3 spans 17 residues. The CDR3 reads CARSQGVLERSRETQYF. Written as DNA, the CDR3 is TGCGCCAGGAGCCAGGGAGTTCTGGAGCGTTCCCGGGAGACCCAGTACTTC.

This clonotype was seen many times. V is TRBV20-1 and J is TRBJ1-4; D call uncertain. The CDR3 has 12 residues. The germline V gene encodes CDR1 DFQATT and CDR2 SNEGSKA (reference sequence). The ends were cut back, 1 base at V and 6 bases at J, with 6 bases in the middle. CDR3 coding DNA: TGCAGTGCTAGAGCCCGGGATGAAAAACTGTTTTTT. Residues: CSARARDEKLFF.

In this sample, this clonotype turned up many times. The chain carries TRBV5-1 and TRBJ2-2; 8 nucleotides align to TRBD2. Per germline, CDR1 SGHRS and CDR2 YFSETQ. The CDR3 has 13 amino acids. V shed 4 bases and J 6 bases; nucleotides not matched to a gene: 2. CDR3 sequence reads: CASSPTSAGELFF. The DNA for the CDR3 is TGCGCCAGCAGCCCGACTAGCGCCGGGGAGCTGTTTTTT.

With respect to this clonotype: This could be a read error, since a much larger clone is one nucleotide away. CDR3 sequence reads: CASRQAGDPYYGQYF. The CDR3 region has the DNA TGCGCCAGCAGACAAGCGGGGGACCCTTACTACGGGCAGTACTTC. The genes are TRBV5-1 and TRBJ2-7; 8 bases align to TRBD2. CDR1 and CDR2 (germline): SGHRS, YFSETQ. The CDR3 sequence is 15 residues long.

V gene TRBV11-3 combines with J gene TRBJ2-3; D not resolved. The germline V and J ends were trimmed by 7 bases and 0 bases, with 8 bases remaining between them. CDR1 and CDR2 from the germline V gene are SGHNT and YENEEA. This CDR3 contains 13 residues. CDR3 amino acids: CASTRSSTDTQYF. In DNA, the CDR3 is TGTGCCAGCACCAGGTCTAGCACAGATACGCAGTATTTT.

This clonotype has ten or more counts. The chain recombines TRBV30 with TRBJ2-7, with 10 bases lining up with TRBD1. The CDR3 loop spans 14 amino acids. V was pared by 5 bases and J by 7 bases, with 11 bases of the junction left unmatched. Germline CDR1 GTSNPN, CDR2 SVGIG (reference sequence). The CDR3 region is CAWGQTGGLGEQYF. The CDR3 DNA sequence: TGTGCCTGGGGCCAGACAGGGGGCTTGGGGGAGCAGTACTTC.

The sample holds many counts of this clonotype. A junction end diverges from the germline sequence, so it may reflect a read error. This chain links TRBV5-1 with TRBJ2-2; D not resolved. The CDR3 runs to 13 residues. Per the germline V gene, CDR1 is SGHRS and CDR2 is YFSETQ. Here the CDR3 DNA reads TGCGCCAGCAGCCTAGGGAACTCCGGGGAGCTGTTTTTT. Translating it yields CASSLGNSGELFF.

The genes are TRBV27 and TRBJ1-1; 7 positions agree with TRBD1. Unmatched junction bases numbered 6, after V lost 7 bases and J lost 4 bases. Germline V gene data show CDR1 as MNHEY and CDR2 as SMNVEV (reference sequence). This CDR3 is built from 13 residues. In DNA, the CDR3 is TGTGCCAGCAAAGTGACAGGGATCACTGAAGCTTTCTTT. Its protein product is CASKVTGITEAFF.

As concerns this clonotype: This sequence may be a read error, since a much larger clone differs from it by one base. The gene calls are TRBV15 and TRBJ2-7, with D perhaps matching TRBD1 (5 bases). This CDR3 spans 14 amino acids. V was cut by 5 bases and J by 3 bases, with 14 bases left in between. CDR1 and CDR2 (germline): LNHNV, YYDKDF (reference sequence). The CDR3 DNA reads as TGTGCCACCAGCGGTTCGCAGGGTAGCTACGAGCAGTACTTC. Protein: CATSGSQGSYEQYF.

The chain uses TRBV11-2 and TRBJ2-7; 9 nucleotides align to TRBD1. This CDR3 has 14 residues. V shed 6 bases, J shed 4 bases, and the junction held 7 bases outside the gene matches. Germline V CDR1 and CDR2: SGHAT, FQNNGV. The CDR3 reads CASRKRDRAYEQYF. The CDR3 nucleotides are TGTGCCAGCAGAAAACGGGACAGGGCATACGAGCAGTACTTC.

This clonotype was recorded many times. The DNA of the CDR3 is TGCAGTGCTAGAGACCGATCAACGGAGACCCAGTACTTC. This encodes CSARDRSTETQYF. V gene TRBV20-1 combines with J gene TRBJ2-5; the D is unclear. Germline CDR1 is DFQATT and CDR2 is SNEGSKA (reference sequence). The CDR3 runs to 13 residues. V lost 0 bases and J 5 bases, leaving 10 bases between the germline ends.

In this sample, this clonotype turned up many times. The chain recombines TRBV12-3 or TRBV12-4 with TRBJ1-5; D remains unclear. Trimming cost V 6 bases and J 2 bases, with 11 bases left between them. CDR3 length: 14 amino acids. The CDR3 bases are TGTGCCAGCAGACCCGGGCGAGGCAATCAGCCCCAGCATTTT. This gives the protein CASRPGRGNQPQHF.

Concerning this clonotype itself: The junction differs from germline at one of its ends, possibly a read error. The rearrangement uses TRBV30 and TRBJ2-1; no definite D call. From germline, CDR1 is GTSNPN and CDR2 SVGIG (reference sequence). CDR3 length: 14 residues. The CDR3 loop is CAWSVRPPYNERFF. Written as DNA, the CDR3 is TGTGCCTGGAGTGTTCGGCCACCCTACAATGAGCGGTTCTTC.

This clonotype occurred many times. The chain carries TRBV7-9 and TRBJ2-2; D perhaps matches TRBD1 (6 bases). Looked up from germline, CDR1 is SEHNR and CDR2 is FQNEAQ (reference sequence). The CDR3 length is 15 residues. Trimming removed 5 bases from V and 5 bases from J, with 15 bases in between. CDR3 protein: CASSIDRRLTGELFF. In DNA form, the CDR3 reads TGTGCCAGCAGCATTGACAGGCGATTAACCGGGGAGCTGTTTTTT.

Regarding this clonotype: Given a much more abundant clone one base away, this may be a read error. The chain employs TRBV7-3 and TRBJ2-7; TRBD1 matches at 8 bases. The germline gives CDR1 SGHTA, CDR2 FQGTGA. V lost 5 bases and J lost 5; bases outside the gene matches: 8. The length of the CDR3 is 14 residues. CDR3 nucleotides: TGTGCCAGCAGCCCGGTGGACAGGGCCAACGAGCAGTACTTC. Translating it yields CASSPVDRANEQYF.

The sample holds many counts of this clonotype. One end of the junction does not line up with germline, which may come from a read error. V gene TRBV7-2 combines with J gene TRBJ2-1; D remains ambiguous. Germline assignment: CDR1 SGHTA and CDR2 FQGNSA. This CDR3 comprises 13 residues. The CDR3 sequence: CASSREWYNEQFF. DNA for the CDR3: TGCGCCAGCAGCCGTGAATGGTACAATGAGCAGTTCTTC.

This clonotype has a count of ten or more. This chain links TRBV20-1 with TRBJ2-7, with 10 bases matching TRBD2. This CDR3 spans 14 amino acids. V dropped 3 bases and J dropped 5; count of bases not matched to a gene: 7. The germline gives CDR1 DFQATT, CDR2 SNEGSKA (reference sequence). The CDR3 loop reads CSASFSGRDNEQYF. The CDR3 nucleotides are TGCAGTGCTAGTTTCAGCGGGAGGGACAACGAGCAGTACTTC.

V is TRBV6-1 and J is TRBJ2-7; 10 bases agree with TRBD1. The CDR3 has 15 residues. Unmatched junction bases numbered 8, after V lost 6 bases and J lost 3 bases. Germline CDR1 reads MNHNS; CDR2 reads SASEGT. CDR3 sequence: CASRTYRDRGYEQYF. The DNA for the CDR3 is TGTGCCAGCAGAACGTACCGGGACAGGGGCTACGAGCAGTACTTC.

The chain is built from TRBV13 and TRBJ1-3; a possible D gene is TRBD1 (5 bases). This CDR3 has 16 residues. Germline V gives CDR1 PRHDT, CDR2 FYEKMQ (reference sequence). V lost 5 bases, J lost 0 bases, and 14 bases lay in between. The CDR3 sequence is CASSATGRGSGNTIYF. The DNA for the CDR3 is TGTGCCAGCAGCGCAACGGGAAGGGGCTCTGGAAACACCATATATTTT.

The chain couples TRBV29-1 to TRBJ2-1, with unresolved D. V lost 7 bases and J lost 8, with 24 bases in between. CDR3 size: 15 residues. Germline V gene lookup returns CDR1 SQVTM and CDR2 ANQGSEA. As DNA, the CDR3 is TGCAGCGCTCAGCCTCGGGCCCCCCGAGTAGATGAGCAGTTCTTC. The encoded protein is CSAQPRAPRVDEQFF.

Ten or more counts support this clonotype. The CDR3 sequence: CASSLGGSGQETQYF. CDR3 in DNA: TGTGCCAGCAGTTTAGGGGGCAGCGGCCAAGAGACCCAGTACTTC. The J gene is TRBJ2-1, the V gene TRBV12-3 or TRBV12-4; either TRBD1 or TRBD2 may fit D (5 bases each). The end of the DNA fits TRBJ2-5 better, so the J call may be wrong. The CDR3 loop spans 15 amino acids.

The genes are TRBV9 and TRBJ1-1; perhaps TRBD1 as D (5 bases). The CDR3 is 14 amino acids. The V gene's germline CDR1 is SGDLS and CDR2 YYNGEE. Trimming took 4 bases from V and 11 from J, leaving 21 bases between them. CDR3 sequence reads: CASSPREGRESAFF. The CDR3 DNA follows: TGTGCCAGCAGCCCCAGGGAGGGCCGTGAGTCGGCTTTCTTT.

As concerns this clonotype: At one end the junction does not follow the germline gene, possibly because of a read error. The chain carries TRBV30 and TRBJ1-5; 10 bases fit TRBD1. The CDR3 is 18 amino acids. Germline loops: CDR1 GTSNPN, CDR2 SVGIG (reference sequence). The CDR3: CAWSLRTGGTGSNRPQHF. The CDR3 DNA is TGTGCCTGGAGTCTTCGGACAGGGGGAACGGGGAGCAATCGGCCCCAGCATTTT. The full variable domain, with the rest looked up from reference TRBV30 and TRBJ1-5, is SQTIHQWPATLVQPVGSPLSLECTVEGTSNPNLYWYRQAAGRGLQLLFYSVGIGQISSEVPQNLSASRPQDRQFILSSKKLLLSDSGFYLCAWSLRTGGTGSNRPQHFGDGTRLSIL.

This clonotype came up many times. V usage is TRBV29-1 and J usage is TRBJ1-3; 10 bases align to TRBD1. The CDR3 contains 13 residues. In germline, CDR1 is SQVTM, CDR2 ANQGSEA. The trim removed 5 bases at V and 4 bases at J, leaving 2 bases unmatched. The CDR3 region has the DNA TGCAGCGTTCGGACAGGGGGGGGAAACACCATATATTTT. Encoded protein: CSVRTGGGNTIYF.

The sample holds a few counts of this clonotype. The V call is TRBV15, the J call TRBJ2-7; D unclear. The germline V gene has CDR1 LNHNV and CDR2 YYDKDF (reference sequence). Trimming took off 1 base at V and 5 bases at J, with 12 bases between the two ends. The CDR3 extends over 14 amino acids. For the CDR3, the DNA is TGTGCCACCAGCAGAGGAAGCACAGACAACGAGCAGTACTTC. This encodes CATSRGSTDNEQYF.